One and the same sample provided the 29 T cell receptor beta chains below, sequenced in a study of cytomegalovirus exposure and HLA in healthy donors. PCR used 60 Vbeta primers and 13 Jbeta primers. This table comes from immunoSEQ multiplex PCR, and its TCRdb copy is limited to in-frame clones, with some not included. Of around 130,000 clones in the sample, approximately 80% are singletons; the top ten hold about 1.6%. Sequenced material: PBMCs. The source of these receptors is a woman aged 18-29 years in good health and CMV-seronegative.

The chain combines TRBV10-3 with TRBJ1-1, with 8 bases identical to TRBD1. With 5 bases clipped from V and 5 bases from J, the junction kept 7 bases outside the gene matches. In germline, CDR1 is ENHRY, CDR2 SYGVKD. The CDR3 runs to 14 residues. The CDR3 here is CAISIRGRDTEAFF. The CDR3, as DNA: TGTGCCATCAGTATCAGGGGGCGAGATACTGAAGCTTTCTTT.

This clone was picked up a small number of times. The chain links TRBV15 to TRBJ2-7; D remains ambiguous. V was shortened by 0 bases and J by 0 bases, with 18 bases between the two germline ends. Looked up from germline, CDR1 is LNHNV and CDR2 is YYDKDF (reference sequence). The CDR3 sequence is 18 residues long. The chain's CDR3 is CATSRDPPAFKTSYEQYF. CDR3 coding DNA: TGTGCCACCAGCAGAGATCCCCCAGCGTTTAAGACCTCCTACGAGCAGTACTTC.

The V call is TRBV14, the J call TRBJ2-1, with TRBD2 matching over 7 bases. There are 12 residues in the CDR3. Germline loops: CDR1 SGHDN, CDR2 FVKESK. J gave up 10 bases and V 4 bases, and 4 bases lay outside the gene matches. CDR3 nucleotides: TGTGCCAGCAGCCCGGGGGGACTAGAGCAGTTCTTC. Translating gives CASSPGGLEQFF.

CDR3 coding DNA: TGTGCCAGCAGCCCGAGAGCGGGAGCCTACAATGAGCAGTTCTTC. It translates to CASSPRAGAYNEQFF. The chain uses TRBV6-6 and TRBJ2-1; 8 bases are a match to TRBD2. Looked up from germline, CDR1 is MNHNY and CDR2 is SVGAGI (reference sequence). The CDR3 spans 15 residues. Trimming cost V 6 bases and J 2 bases; bases outside gene matches: 6.

The V gene is TRBV11-2, the J gene TRBJ1-2; D not certain. Germline-derived CDR1 and CDR2 are SGHAT and FQNNGV. The CDR3 extends over 15 amino acids. The V end lost 1 base, the J end lost 8 bases, and 17 bases lay between the germline ends. The chain's CDR3 is CASSLVNLGGYGYTF. CDR3 nucleotide sequence: TGTGCCAGCAGCTTAGTGAACCTGGGAGGCTACGGCTACACCTTC.

The chain is built from TRBV10-3 and TRBJ1-2, with D possibly TRBD1 on 5 matching bases. The CDR3 has 14 amino acids. V was pared by 0 bases and J by 5 bases, with 10 bases between. CDR1 is ENHRY and CDR2 is SYGVKD in the germline V gene. The CDR3 spells CAISESRAEYGYTF. CDR3 in DNA: TGTGCCATCAGTGAGTCCAGGGCCGAATATGGCTACACCTTC.

The rearrangement joins TRBV5-5 to TRBJ2-7; TRBD2 matches at 7 bases. V trimming: 3 bases; J trimming: 2 bases; junction bases outside the gene matches: 8. This CDR3 comprises 15 residues. The V gene's germline CDR1 is SGHKS and CDR2 YYEKEE (reference sequence). In DNA form, the CDR3 reads TGTGCCAGCAGCTCGGCGGCTAGCGGAGCCTACGAGCAGTACTTC. Amino acid sequence: CASSSAASGAYEQYF.

V and J are TRBV6-5 and TRBJ1-2, with 8 bases aligning to TRBD1. CDR1 and CDR2 from the germline V gene are MNHEY and SVGAGI. This CDR3 comprises 14 residues. J gave up 8 bases and V 6 bases, and 11 bases lay outside the gene matches. CDR3 sequence reads: CASSRGQGEVGYTF. For the CDR3, the DNA is TGTGCCAGCAGCCGTGGACAGGGCGAGGTCGGCTACACCTTC.

Turning to this clone: The same CDR3 can be traced to other DNA sequences in this sample. The chain couples TRBV20-1 to TRBJ2-3; D not certain. CDR1 DFQATT and CDR2 SNEGSKA come from the germline V gene (reference sequence). This CDR3 region has 11 residues. Between the trimmed V and J ends, which lost 4 bases and 0 bases, there was a span of 2 bases. CDR3 in DNA: TGCAGTGCTACAAGCACAGATACGCAGTATTTT. Translating it yields CSATSTDTQYF.

The V gene is TRBV30, the J gene TRBJ1-1; D remains unclear. Trimming took 4 bases from V and 1 from J, leaving 10 bases between them. There are 13 residues in the CDR3. Germline lookup yields CDR1 GTSNPN and CDR2 SVGIG (reference sequence). The CDR3 here is CAWTFGPNTEAFF. The CDR3 DNA is TGTGCCTGGACTTTTGGGCCGAACACTGAAGCTTTCTTT. Variable domain in full (rest from reference TRBV30 and TRBJ1-1): SQTIHQWPATLVQPVGSPLSLECTVEGTSNPNLYWYRQAAGRGLQLLFYSVGIGQISSEVPQNLSASRPQDRQFILSSKKLLLSDSGFYLCAWTFGPNTEAFFGQGTRLTVV.

This clone was counted between two and nine times. V gene TRBV27 combines with J gene TRBJ2-2; TRBD2 matches 7 bases. The CDR3 loop spans 11 amino acids. The ends lost 8 bases at V and 6 bases at J; junction bases unmatched: 0. From germline, CDR1 is MNHEY and CDR2 SMNVEV (reference sequence). The CDR3 nucleotides are TGTGCCAGCGGGAGGGCCGGGGAGCTGTTTTTT. This gives the protein CASGRAGELFF.

V usage is TRBV27 and J usage is TRBJ1-1, with unresolved D. In germline, CDR1 is MNHEY, CDR2 SMNVEV (reference sequence). V was shortened by 3 bases and J by 0 bases, with 5 bases between the two germline ends. The CDR3 is made up of 13 amino acids. CDR3 loop: CASSFRLNTEAFF. The CDR3 DNA is TGTGCCAGCAGTTTCAGATTGAACACTGAAGCTTTCTTT.

This chain uses TRBV7-8 with TRBJ2-1; TRBD2 aligns across 9 bases. Germline V gene lookup returns CDR1 SGHVS and CDR2 FQNEAQ. The CDR3 length is 14 residues. The ends lost 5 bases at V and 9 bases at J; junction bases unmatched: 8. The CDR3 loop is CASSPAGLAVEQFF. For the CDR3, the DNA is TGTGCCAGCAGCCCGGCGGGACTAGCAGTTGAGCAGTTCTTC. Variable domain in full (rest from reference TRBV7-8 and TRBJ2-1): GAGVSQSPRYKVAKRGQDVALRCDPISGHVSLFWYQQALGQGPEFLTYFQNEAQLDKSGLPSDRFFAERPEGSVSTLKIQRTQQEDSAVYLCASSPAGLAVEQFFGPGTRLTVL.

The chain links TRBV10-3 to TRBJ1-2, with TRBD1 identical over 8 bases. CDR3 length: 13 residues. V dropped 6 bases and J dropped 7; count of bases not matched to a gene: 7. Germline CDR1 reads ENHRY; CDR2 reads SYGVKD. The CDR3 nucleotides read TGTGCCATCAGCCACGGACAGGGTGCTGGCTACACCTTC. It translates to CAISHGQGAGYTF.

The J gene is TRBJ2-7, the V gene TRBV12-5; D is possibly TRBD1 (5 bases). Germline V lookup: CDR1 LGHNT, CDR2 FRNRAP. CDR3 length: 15 residues. The ends were cut back, 5 bases at V and 3 bases at J, with 17 bases in the middle. The CDR3 DNA follows: TGTGCTAGTGGTCCACAGGAGCTTACATTCTACGAGCAGTACTTC. This sequence encodes CASGPQELTFYEQYF. The variable domain in full, completed from reference TRBV12-5 and TRBJ2-7, reads DARVTQTPRHKVTEMGQEVTMRCQPILGHNTVFWYRQTMMQGLELLAYFRNRAPLDDSGMPKDRFSAEMPDATLATLKIQPSEPRDSAVYFCASGPQELTFYEQYFGPGTRLTVT.

V and J are TRBV29-1 and TRBJ2-1; D may be TRBD2 (5 bases). Trimming removed 1 base from V and 5 bases from J, with 12 bases in between. The CDR3 sequence is 14 residues long. CDR1 is SQVTM and CDR2 is ANQGSEA in the germline V gene. CDR3 sequence reads: CSVEVAWENNEQFF. CDR3 in DNA: TGCAGCGTTGAAGTAGCGTGGGAGAACAATGAGCAGTTCTTC.

This clone was seen a few times. The genes are TRBV29-1 and TRBJ2-1; 7 nucleotides line up with TRBD1. J gave up 5 bases and V 6 bases, and 10 bases lay outside the gene matches. The germline gives CDR1 SQVTM, CDR2 ANQGSEA. The CDR3 totals 14 residues. The CDR3 protein is CSVVTGFVDNEQFF. The CDR3 coding sequence is TGCAGCGTCGTGACAGGGTTTGTGGACAATGAGCAGTTCTTC.

The V gene is TRBV7-6, the J gene TRBJ1-3, with a possible D match to TRBD1 (6 bases). V lost 5 bases and J lost 0, with 14 bases in between. Germline values: CDR1 SGHVS, CDR2 FNYEAQ. This CDR3 spans 16 amino acids. The CDR3 reads CASSRQTGSSGNTIYF. The CDR3, as DNA: TGTGCCAGCAGCAGACAGACAGGCAGCTCTGGAAACACCATATATTTT.

The chain links TRBV4-1 to TRBJ2-1, with D maybe TRBD2 (7 bases). V lost 3 bases and J 4 bases, leaving 19 bases between the germline ends. This CDR3 region has 17 residues. Germline loops: CDR1 MGHRA, CDR2 YSYEKL. CDR3 loop: CASSQDTLSGTYNEQFF. The CDR3 nucleotides read TGCGCCAGCAGCCAGGATACACTAAGCGGGACATACAATGAGCAGTTCTTC.

The chain couples TRBV18 to TRBJ2-2; D is unresolved. The CDR3 loop spans 13 amino acids. Germline values: CDR1 KGHSH, CDR2 LQKENI. The V end was cut by 3 bases, the J end by 5 bases, with 7 bases between. The CDR3 loop reads CASSPGVTGELFF. The DNA for the CDR3 is TGTGCCAGCTCACCGGGCGTGACCGGGGAGCTGTTTTTT.

This chain connects TRBV30 to TRBJ2-1, with D unresolved. CDR1 and CDR2 from the germline V gene are GTSNPN and SVGIG (reference sequence). V was trimmed by 4 bases and J by 7 bases, leaving 11 bases between them. The CDR3 runs 12 residues. The CDR3, as DNA: TGTGCCTGGATTTCCCTTAATAATGAGCAGTTCTTC. It yields the protein CAWISLNNEQFF. Drawing the rest from reference TRBV30 and TRBJ2-1, the complete variable domain is SQTIHQWPATLVQPVGSPLSLECTVEGTSNPNLYWYRQAAGRGLQLLFYSVGIGQISSEVPQNLSASRPQDRQFILSSKKLLLSDSGFYLCAWISLNNEQFFGPGTRLTVL.

The rearrangement joins TRBV30 to TRBJ2-1; tentatively, D is TRBD2 (6 bases). CDR1 and CDR2 (germline): GTSNPN, SVGIG (reference sequence). This CDR3 spans 16 amino acids. Trimming stripped 2 bases from V and 0 bases from J, with 14 bases between. The chain's CDR3 is CAWSTGLVSSYNEQFF. DNA of the CDR3: TGTGCCTGGAGTACGGGACTCGTGAGCTCCTACAATGAGCAGTTCTTC.

CDR3 sequence (DNA): TGTGCCAGCAGGACAGGGGGAATAGGGACCCAGTACTTC. Its protein is CASRTGGIGTQYF. The gene calls are TRBV27 and TRBJ2-5; 9 bases fit TRBD1. The CDR3 is 13 residues long. Germline loops: CDR1 MNHEY, CDR2 SMNVEV (reference sequence). After removal of 6 bases from V and 7 bases from J, the junction contained 6 bases not matched to a gene.

Only a few counts were recorded for this clone. This sequence joins TRBV12-5 and TRBJ2-2; TRBD1 aligns across 8 bases. Germline V CDR1 and CDR2: LGHNT, FRNRAP. Trimming took 2 bases from V and 3 from J; bases not matched to a gene: 2. The CDR3 has 15 residues. CDR3 DNA: TGTGCTAGTGGTTTGAAACAGGGGGACACCGGGGAGCTGTTTTTT. Its protein is CASGLKQGDTGELFF.

The rearrangement links TRBV10-3 to TRBJ2-1; unclear D gene. The CDR3 has 16 residues. V was shortened by 4 bases and J by 2 bases, with 15 bases between the two germline ends. Germline CDR1 ENHRY, CDR2 SYGVKD. CDR3 nucleotides: TGTGCCATCAGTGCCTCTGGGCGACCAACCTACAATGAGCAGTTCTTC. Its protein product is CAISASGRPTYNEQFF.

This clone has just a few counts. This chain connects TRBV29-1 to TRBJ2-1; 7 bases line up with TRBD2. This CDR3 has 12 residues. Germline CDR1 is SQVTM and CDR2 is ANQGSEA. V gave up 5 bases and J gave up 10 bases; unmatched junction bases: 8. CDR3 amino acids: CSVLGGVLEQFF. CDR3 DNA: TGCAGCGTTCTGGGGGGGGTCCTCGAGCAGTTCTTC.

The CDR3 sequence: CASSLDRGAFGNTIYF. The DNA of the CDR3 is TGTGCCAGCTCACTGGACAGGGGAGCTTTTGGAAACACCATATATTTT. The chain is built from TRBV18 and TRBJ1-3; 9 nucleotides agree with TRBD1. Germline assignment: CDR1 KGHSH and CDR2 LQKENI. Unmatched junction bases numbered 7, after V lost 4 bases and J lost 3 bases. CDR3 length equals 16 residues.

This clone was counted between two and nine times. This chain joins TRBV4-2 and TRBJ2-5; the match to TRBD1 covers 8 bases. The CDR3 covers 14 residues. The germline gives CDR1 LGHNA, CDR2 YNFKEQ. V dropped 3 bases and J dropped 4; count of bases not matched to a gene: 4. The CDR3 coding sequence is TGTGCCAGCAGCCAGACAGGGGTTGGAGAGACCCAGTACTTC. Protein: CASSQTGVGETQYF.

This clone was seen only a few times. V is TRBV4-1 and J is TRBJ2-7; TRBD2 agrees at 8 bases. The CDR3 totals 16 residues. Germline lookup yields CDR1 MGHRA and CDR2 YSYEKL. Unmatched junction bases numbered 5, after V lost 1 base and J lost 0 bases. For the CDR3, the DNA is TGCGCCAGCAGCCAAGCCAGCGGGGGCCCCTCCTACGAGCAGTACTTC. Amino acids: CASSQASGGPSYEQYF.